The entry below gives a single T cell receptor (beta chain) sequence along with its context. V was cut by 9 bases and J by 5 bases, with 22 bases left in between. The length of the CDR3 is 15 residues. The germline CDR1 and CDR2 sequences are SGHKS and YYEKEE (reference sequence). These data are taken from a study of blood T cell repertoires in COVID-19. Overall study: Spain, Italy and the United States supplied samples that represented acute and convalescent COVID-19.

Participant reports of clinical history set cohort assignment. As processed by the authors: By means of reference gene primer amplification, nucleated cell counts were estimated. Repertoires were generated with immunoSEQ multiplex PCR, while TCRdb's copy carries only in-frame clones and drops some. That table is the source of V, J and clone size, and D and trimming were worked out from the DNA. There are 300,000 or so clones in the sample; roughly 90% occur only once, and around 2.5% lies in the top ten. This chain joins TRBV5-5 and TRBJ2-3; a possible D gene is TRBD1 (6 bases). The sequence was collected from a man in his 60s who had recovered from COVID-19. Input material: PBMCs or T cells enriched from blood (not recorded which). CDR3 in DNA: TGTGCCACCTACCCACAGGGCTGGGCGATAGATACGCAGTATTTT. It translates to CATYPQGWAIDTQYF.